A selection of T cell receptor beta chains follows, all from one sample in a study of blood T cell repertoires in COVID-19. TCRdb's table, derived via immunoSEQ multiplex PCR, lists solely in-frame clones and lacks some. The sample lists some 100,000 clones, roughly 80% occurring once. The material sequenced was peripheral blood. These receptors all stem from a man aged 55 to 70 with acute or convalescent COVID-19. Both conserved end residues are part of each CDR3. The D gene is left open where the match is weak. The listing skips clone size in some rows; elsewhere it reads once, few, many or a size class.

d_gene	j_gene	v_gene	abundance	CDR3nt	CDR3aa
.	TRBJ1-1	TRBV19	.	TGTGCCAGTAGTATTGCGGCGGGCTTTAACACTGAAGCTTTCTTT	CASSIAAGFNTEAFF
.	TRBJ2-2	TRBV15	.	TGTGCCACCAGCACAATCAGGGGCGACACCGGGGAGCTGTTTTTT	CATSTIRGDTGELFF
TRBD1	TRBJ2-7	TRBV5-6	once	TGTGCCAGCAGCTTCCAGGGACAGGTCTCCTACGAGCAGTACTTC	CASSFQGQVSYEQYF
.	TRBJ1-2	TRBV12-3/TRBV12-4	once	TGTGCCAGCAGTCGACAGGCGGACTATGGCTACACCTTC	CASSRQADYGYTF
.	TRBJ2-5	TRBV6-5	.	TGTGCCAGCAGCCCCGTCTTTAGGGGTGAGACCCAGTACTTC	CASSPVFRGETQYF
TRBD1	TRBJ2-3	TRBV7-6	.	TGTGCCAGCAGCCCGGACAGGCGGAGCACAGATACGCAGTATTTT	CASSPDRRSTDTQYF
.	TRBJ2-7	TRBV21-1	.	TGTGCCAGCTCCCCTTCCTACGAGCAGTACTTC	CASSPSYEQYF
TRBD1	TRBJ2-7	TRBV11-2	.	TGTGCCAGCAGCTCCCCCGGGACAGGACTCTACGAGCAGTACTTC	CASSSPGTGLYEQYF
.	TRBJ2-7	TRBV7-6	.	TGTGCCAGCAGCCTCGACAGTAGCTCCTACGAGCAGTACTTC	CASSLDSSSYEQYF
.	TRBJ1-1	TRBV6-6	.	TGTGCCAGCAGTTACGGGGCACCAAACACTGAAGCTTTCTTT	CASSYGAPNTEAFF
.	TRBJ2-3	TRBV5-4	few	TGTGCCAGCAGCTCAGATAACAGGGCCTCCACAGATACGCAGTATTTT	CASSSDNRASTDTQYF
.	TRBJ2-5	TRBV4-3	.	TGCGCCAGCAGCCAAGCGCGCACTAGAGGGCAAGAGACCCAGTACTTC	CASSQARTRGQETQYF
.	TRBJ2-3	TRBV27	.	TGTGCCAGCAGTTTATGGGGAGTCCCAGATACGCAGTATTTT	CASSLWGVPDTQYF
TRBD1	TRBJ2-2	TRBV6-2/TRBV6-3	few	TGTGCCAGCAGTTCCTCAGGGGGCGGGGAGCTGTTTTTT	CASSSSGGGELFF
TRBD1	TRBJ1-4	TRBV18	.	TGTGCCAGCTCACCCCGGGGACAGGGAAATGAAAAACTGTTTTTT	CASSPRGQGNEKLFF
.	TRBJ1-3	TRBV7-8	few	TGTGCCAGCAGCCCCGGAGCGGGGCACGGAAACACCATATATTTT	CASSPGAGHGNTIYF
TRBD1	TRBJ1-2	TRBV19	.	TGTGCCAGTAGGACAGGGGAAGCTAACTATGGCTACACCTTC	CASRTGEANYGYTF
.	TRBJ2-7	TRBV28	.	TGTGCCAGCAGTTTCCAACGGACACAGTCCTACGAGCAGTACTTC	CASSFQRTQSYEQYF
TRBD1	TRBJ1-2	TRBV19	.	TGTGCCAGTAGTATCTTCGGGGGGAAACAGGGGGCGCATGGCTACACCTTC	CASSIFGGKQGAHGYTF
.	TRBJ1-2	TRBV5-8	.	TGTGCCAGCAGCTTCCAGGGTCGTGGTGGTGGCTACACCTTC	CASSFQGRGGGYTF
.	TRBJ2-1	TRBV27	.	TGTGCCACGTCTAGGAGCTCCTACAATGAGCAGTTCTTC	CATSRSSYNEQFF
.	TRBJ2-7	TRBV19	.	TGTGCCAGTAGTATGGCCAGGGCGCCAGTCTACGAGCAGTACTTC	CASSMARAPVYEQYF
TRBD2	TRBJ2-3	TRBV9	.	TGTGCCAGCAGCTCCCCGAAGGGGACTAGCGGGAGAGGTACGCAGTATTTT	CASSSPKGTSGRGTQYF
.	TRBJ1-1	TRBV7-2	few	TGTGCCAGCAGCTTACAACAGATTGAAGCTTTCTTT	CASSLQQIEAFF
.	TRBJ2-1	TRBV7-9	once	TGTGCCAGCAGCTTATTTCCTCCGGGGCAGTTCTTC	CASSLFPPGQFF
TRBD2	TRBJ2-1	TRBV19	.	TGTGCCAGTACGCCTGGCCTAGCGGGAGGGCTCCCGTTCTTC	CASTPGLAGGLPFF
TRBD1	TRBJ2-7	TRBV6-2/TRBV6-3	.	TGTGCCAGCAGTTCTCATCGGACAGGGGACGACGACGAGCAGTACTTC	CASSSHRTGDDDEQYF
TRBD1	TRBJ1-5	TRBV2	once	TGTGCCAGCAGACAGGGGGCCGAGAGTCAGCCCCAGCATTTT	CASRQGAESQPQHF
.	TRBJ2-5	TRBV12-3/TRBV12-4	.	TGTGCCAGCAGTTTAGGGCCCTGGACCCAGTACTTC	CASSLGPWTQYF
TRBD1	TRBJ1-3	TRBV5-1	.	TGCGCCAGCAGCAGCCGGACAGGGATAAGCTCTGGAAACACCATATATTTT	CASSSRTGISSGNTIYF
.	TRBJ2-1	TRBV6-5	.	TGTGCCAGCAGTACAGGATTCTACAATGAGCAGTTCTTC	CASSTGFYNEQFF
.	TRBJ2-2	TRBV7-9	.	TGTGCCAGCAGCTTCCAGACGGGCACCGGGGAGCTGTTTTTT	CASSFQTGTGELFF
TRBD1	TRBJ2-6	TRBV6-2/TRBV6-3	.	TGTGCCAGCAGCTATACCCGCGGACAGGCCAGGGGCTCTGGGGCCAACGTCCTGACTTTC	CASSYTRGQARGSGANVLTF
TRBD1	TRBJ2-2	TRBV19	.	TGTGCCAGTAGGTCGGGACAGGGGGACACCGGGGAGCTGTTTTTT	CASRSGQGDTGELFF
.	TRBJ2-1	TRBV29-1	.	TGCAGCGTTGGCCCGAAGCCGTCCTACAATGAGCAGTTCTTC	CSVGPKPSYNEQFF
TRBD1	TRBJ1-1	TRBV11-2	.	TGTGCCAGCACCCTGACAGGGGCCCGGCGGACTGAAGCTTTCTTT	CASTLTGARRTEAFF
.	TRBJ2-2	TRBV7-9	medium-sized	TGTGCCAGCAGCCCCTGGGGAGGGGGTAACACCGGGGAGCTGTTTTTT	CASSPWGGGNTGELFF
.	TRBJ2-3	TRBV11-2	.	TGTGCCAGCAGCTTAGCGGGGGACTCTCGCACAGATACGCAGTATTTT	CASSLAGDSRTDTQYF
.	TRBJ1-2	TRBV7-9	.	TGTGCCAGCAGCTCAGGGGTCCCCTATGGCTACACCTTC	CASSSGVPYGYTF
TRBD1	TRBJ2-7	TRBV28	.	TGTGCCAGCAGAAGGACAGGGGTCCACGAGCAGTACTTC	CASRRTGVHEQYF
TRBD2	TRBJ2-3	TRBV7-6	.	TGTGCCAGCAGCTCCCGGACTAGCGGGGCCACAGATACGCAGTATTTT	CASSSRTSGATDTQYF
TRBD1	TRBJ2-2	TRBV27	once	TGTGCCAGCAGCCGGGACAGGGCGAACACCGGGGAGCTGTTTTTT	CASSRDRANTGELFF
.	TRBJ1-6	TRBV3-1/TRBV3-2	.	TGTGCCAGCAGCCACACCGGGACGGGAGATGTAGTACCCCTCCACTTT	CASSHTGTGDVVPLHF
TRBD1	TRBJ1-2	TRBV28	few	TGTGCCAGCATTCTCCGACCGGGACAGCCGTATGGCTACACCTTC	CASILRPGQPYGYTF